This T cell receptor (beta chain) was sequenced for a study of CD8 T cells in ankylosing spondylitis. The CDR3 length is 12 residues. V lost 3 bases, J lost 13 bases, and 14 bases lay in between. TCRdb re-analysed the 5' RACE reads in MiXCR, keeping a single row per CDR3 protein. The top ten hold 3.5% to 5% of the sample, which has about 140,000 distinct CDR3 sequences, 11% seen once. The chain joins TRBV12-3 or TRBV12-4 to TRBJ2-3; the D is unclear. Sequencing was performed on blood, either unsorted or a sorted T cell fraction (not recorded which). The TCR sequence derives from a female donor with ankylosing spondylitis or in good health (not recorded which). The CDR3 nucleotides read TGTGCCAGCAGTTTGGGTGGGGTGGCGGAGTATTTT. It specifies CASSLGGVAEYF.